These 32 T cell receptor beta chains were all obtained from the same sample, sequenced in a study of shared clonotypes between healthy human individuals. Data came from immunoSEQ multiplex PCR; TCRdb stores just in-frame clones and leaves some out. The table includes around 550,000 clones, 95% detected once. The naive CD8 fraction comprised CD45RO-negative cells positively selected for CCR7 and excluded terminally differentiated effector memory CD45RA+ cells. The sequenced sample consisted of naive CD8+ T cells sorted from blood. The receptors shown here come from a woman between 25 and 40 years old in good health.

This sequence joins TRBV7-8 and TRBJ2-3; D remains unclear. CDR1 and CDR2 (germline): SGHVS, FQNEAQ. Between the trimmed V and J ends, which lost 2 bases and 4 bases, there was a span of 7 bases. The CDR3 length is 13 residues. This CDR3 is CASSLLAADTQYF. CDR3 in DNA: TGTGCCAGCAGCTTACTTGCCGCAGATACGCAGTATTTT. Looking up the rest from reference TRBV7-8 and TRBJ2-3 gives the full variable domain: GAGVSQSPRYKVAKRGQDVALRCDPISGHVSLFWYQQALGQGPEFLTYFQNEAQLDKSGLPSDRFFAERPEGSVSTLKIQRTQQEDSAVYLCASSLLAADTQYFGPGTRLTVL.

This chain connects TRBV19 to TRBJ1-3, with D unresolved. From germline, CDR1 is LNHDA and CDR2 SQIVND (reference sequence). The CDR3 runs to 14 residues. V lost 8 bases, J lost 0 bases, and 11 bases lay in between. The CDR3 sequence: CASGDLSSGNTIYF. Written as DNA, the CDR3 is TGTGCCAGTGGCGATTTAAGCTCTGGAAACACCATATATTTT.

The V gene is TRBV13, the J gene TRBJ2-7, with 14 nucleotides matching TRBD2. Per germline, CDR1 PRHDT and CDR2 FYEKMQ (reference sequence). The CDR3 is 16 amino acids. Trimming took 4 bases from V and 4 from J; bases not matched to a gene: 6. This CDR3 reads CASSSRLAGGFYEQYF. The CDR3 DNA reads as TGTGCCAGCAGCTCAAGACTAGCGGGAGGGTTTTACGAGCAGTACTTC.

The chain recombines TRBV28 with TRBJ2-7; TRBD2 matches at 9 bases. The CDR3 sequence is 15 residues long. In germline, CDR1 is MDHEN, CDR2 SYDVKM. V lost 5 bases, J lost 2 bases, and 7 bases stayed unmatched. The CDR3 here is CASSLMASGAYEQYF. DNA for the CDR3: TGTGCCAGCAGTCTTATGGCTAGCGGGGCCTACGAGCAGTACTTC.

V is TRBV5-5 and J is TRBJ2-7; TRBD2 is a possible D gene (6 bases). This CDR3 has 15 residues. Germline V gene data show CDR1 as SGHKS and CDR2 as YYEKEE (reference sequence). Trimming stripped 6 bases from V and 3 bases from J, with 19 bases between. The CDR3 sequence is CASTHLEGAFYEQYF. CDR3 bases: TGTGCCAGCACCCATCTGGAGGGAGCTTTCTACGAGCAGTACTTC.

This clone was detected only a few times. The chain recombines TRBV7-3 with TRBJ2-7, with 10 bases lining up with TRBD2. The CDR3 runs 15 residues. V lost 5 bases, J lost 4 bases, and 8 bases stayed unmatched. Germline-derived CDR1 and CDR2 are SGHTA and FQGTGA. For the CDR3, the DNA is TGTGCCAGCAGCGCGTATAGCGGGAGGTCATACGAGCAGTACTTC. It codes for CASSAYSGRSYEQYF.

The chain is built from TRBV7-8 and TRBJ1-2, with 11 bases that match TRBD1. Trimming removed 0 bases from V and 1 base from J; junction bases left unmatched: 7. The CDR3 has 18 residues. Germline lookup yields CDR1 SGHVS and CDR2 FQNEAQ. The CDR3 protein is CASSLAYMGQGDNYGYTF. CDR3 in DNA: TGTGCCAGCAGCTTAGCTTATATGGGACAGGGGGATAACTATGGCTACACCTTC.

The V gene is TRBV27, the J gene TRBJ2-7, with D unresolved. The germline gives CDR1 MNHEY, CDR2 SMNVEV (reference sequence). V lost 5 bases to trimming and J lost 2 bases, with 13 bases between them. There are 14 residues in the CDR3. CDR3 coding DNA: TGTGCCAGCAGTATAGAAGGCAGTGCCTACGAGCAGTACTTC. Its protein product is CASSIEGSAYEQYF.

V gene TRBV13 combines with J gene TRBJ2-2; 7 bases are a match to TRBD2. CDR3 size: 14 residues. V was pared by 9 bases and J by 4 bases, with 8 bases of the junction left unmatched. Germline CDR1 is PRHDT and CDR2 is FYEKMQ (reference sequence). CDR3 in amino acids: CASQLALGTGELFF. DNA of the CDR3: TGTGCCAGTCAACTAGCGCTCGGCACCGGGGAGCTGTTTTTT. Supplemented by reference TRBV13 and TRBJ2-2, the full variable domain reads AAGVIQSPRHLIKEKRETATLKCYPIPRHDTVYWYQQGPGQDPQFLISFYEKMQSDKGSIPDRFSAQQFSDYHSELNMSSLELGDSALYFCASQLALGTGELFFGEGSRLTVL.

V gene TRBV4-1 combines with J gene TRBJ1-5; D unresolved. The ends were cut back, 2 bases at V and 3 bases at J, with 29 bases in the middle. The germline V gene has CDR1 MGHRA and CDR2 YSYEKL. This CDR3 region has 21 residues. In DNA form, the CDR3 reads TGCGCCAGCAGCCAAAAAACTAACTACTCCCCCCCGGCGGCAGACAATCAGCCCCAGCATTTT. This translates into CASSQKTNYSPPAADNQPQHF.

V and J are TRBV7-6 and TRBJ2-7; D may be TRBD2 (6 bases). Trimming pared 4 bases from V and 3 bases from J, leaving 10 bases between. Germline V lookup: CDR1 SGHVS, CDR2 FNYEAQ. The CDR3 length is 13 residues. The CDR3 reads CASSSRDVYEQYF. Here the CDR3 DNA reads TGTGCCAGCAGCTCGCGGGACGTCTACGAGCAGTACTTC.

CDR3 amino acids: CASSAVGTDYEQYF. DNA of the CDR3: TGTGCCAGCAGCGCAGTGGGAACCGACTACGAGCAGTACTTC. The J gene is TRBJ2-7, the V gene TRBV7-9; D ambiguous. CDR1 and CDR2 (germline): SEHNR, FQNEAQ (reference sequence). The CDR3 has 14 residues. V lost 5 bases to trimming and J lost 3 bases, with 14 bases between them.

The chain combines TRBV4-1 with TRBJ2-7; a possible D gene is TRBD2 (5 bases). The ends were cut back, 0 bases at V and 4 bases at J, with 13 bases in the middle. This CDR3 has 15 residues. Germline loops: CDR1 MGHRA, CDR2 YSYEKL. The CDR3 bases are TGCGCCAGCAGCCAAGAAATAGGACTGACTTACGAGCAGTACTTC. Amino acid sequence: CASSQEIGLTYEQYF.

This chain uses TRBV13 with TRBJ1-1; TRBD1 matches at 8 bases. This CDR3 comprises 15 residues. The ends lost 5 bases at V and 0 bases at J; junction bases unmatched: 5. Germline CDR1 and CDR2: PRHDT and FYEKMQ (reference sequence). The CDR3 DNA follows: TGTGCCAGCAGCGCGTTCAGGGGGCTGAACACTGAAGCTTTCTTT. Amino acid sequence: CASSAFRGLNTEAFF.

V and J are TRBV5-4 and TRBJ2-7, with D perhaps matching TRBD1 (5 bases). This CDR3 comprises 13 residues. V gave up 8 bases and J gave up 0 bases, with 12 bases separating them. Germline CDR1 reads SGHNT; CDR2 reads YYREEE (reference sequence). The CDR3 reads CASSGSPSYEQYF. The CDR3, as DNA: TGTGCCAGTTCAGGGTCCCCCTCCTACGAGCAGTACTTC.

The chain joins TRBV7-9 to TRBJ2-7, with D hard to call. The CDR3 contains 16 residues. Trimming stripped 1 base from V and 0 bases from J, with 13 bases between. The V gene's germline CDR1 is SEHNR and CDR2 FQNEAQ (reference sequence). Here the CDR3 reads CASSLVASWSSYEQYF. The CDR3 DNA follows: TGTGCCAGCAGCTTAGTCGCCAGCTGGAGCTCCTACGAGCAGTACTTC.

This clone was observed a single time. At the DNA level, this CDR3 is encoded by other sequences in the same sample as well. This rearrangement joins TRBV7-9 to TRBJ2-7, with TRBD1 as a possible D gene (5 bases). The V end was cut by 1 base, the J end by 2 bases, with 9 bases between. Germline loops: CDR1 SEHNR, CDR2 FQNEAQ (reference sequence). The CDR3 is made up of 14 amino acids. The CDR3 DNA reads as TGTGCCAGCAGCTTAGGGGGCGAAACCTACGAGCAGTACTTC. This translates into CASSLGGETYEQYF. The full variable domain, in which reference TRBV7-9 and TRBJ2-7 provide the parts outside the CDR3, is DTGVSQNPRHKITKRGQNVTFRCDPISEHNRLYWYRQTLGQGPEFLTYFQNEAQLEKSRLLSDRFSAERPKGSFSTLEIQRTEQGDSAMYLCASSLGGETYEQYFGPGTRLTVT.

The chain has TRBV4-1 and TRBJ1-6; D unresolved. This CDR3 comprises 16 residues. Germline V gene lookup returns CDR1 MGHRA and CDR2 YSYEKL. Trimming shortened V by 0 bases and J by 5 bases, and 11 bases separated the two germline ends. The CDR3 loop reads CASSQEGNNHNSPLHF. CDR3 DNA: TGCGCCAGCAGCCAAGAAGGGAACAACCATAATTCACCCCTCCACTTT.

As regards this clone: The sample contains more than one DNA sequence encoding this CDR3. This sequence joins TRBV19 and TRBJ2-3, with D unclear. There are 14 residues in the CDR3. Per germline, CDR1 LNHDA and CDR2 SQIVND (reference sequence). Trimming pared 3 bases from V and 0 bases from J, leaving 7 bases between. CDR3 bases: TGTGCCAGTAGTATTTCCGGGAGCACAGATACGCAGTATTTT. Translation: CASSISGSTDTQYF.

This rearrangement joins TRBV13 to TRBJ2-7; D is undetermined. This CDR3 spans 17 amino acids. CDR1 is PRHDT and CDR2 is FYEKMQ in the germline V gene (reference sequence). Trimming took off 5 bases at V and 0 bases at J, with 20 bases between the two ends. CDR3 loop: CASSPTPGTASSYEQYF. The DNA for the CDR3 is TGTGCCAGCAGCCCCACCCCCGGTACGGCCAGCTCCTACGAGCAGTACTTC.

The rearrangement joins TRBV5-5 to TRBJ2-7, with 8 bases that match TRBD2. There are 15 residues in the CDR3. The germline V gene encodes CDR1 SGHKS and CDR2 YYEKEE (reference sequence). The V segment lost 0 bases and the J segment 7 bases; nucleotides outside the gene matches: 9. CDR3 in DNA: TGTGCCAGCAGCTTGGTGGCGGGAGGATCCTCGGAGCAGTACTTC. Protein sequence: CASSLVAGGSSEQYF. The whole variable domain, remainder taken from reference TRBV5-5 and TRBJ2-7, is DAGVTQSPTHLIKTRGQQVTLRCSPISGHKSVSWYQQVLGQGPQFIFQYYEKEERGRGNFPDRFSARQFPNYSSELNVNALLLGDSALYLCASSLVAGGSSEQYFGPGTRLTVT.

V is TRBV4-2 and J is TRBJ2-5, with 9 bases lining up with TRBD1. The end of the DNA aligns better with TRBJ2-7, so the J call may be wrong. Germline V gene data show CDR1 as LGHNA and CDR2 as YNFKEQ. This CDR3 is built from 15 residues. The CDR3: CASSPNRDRVYEQYF. Written as DNA, the CDR3 is TGTGCCAGCAGCCCCAACCGGGACAGGGTATACGAGCAGTACTTC.

The chain combines TRBV29-1 with TRBJ2-7; 7 bases map to TRBD1. This CDR3 has 14 amino acids. Per germline, CDR1 SQVTM and CDR2 ANQGSEA. With V trimmed by 0 bases and J by 5 bases, 7 bases remained unmatched. CDR3 residues: CSVEDGYRGDEQYF. CDR3 DNA sequence: TGCAGCGTTGAAGACGGCTACAGGGGAGACGAGCAGTACTTC.

The CDR3 region is CASSILSGSSYNEQFF. CDR3 DNA sequence: TGTGCCAGCAGTATCCTTAGCGGGAGTTCCTACAATGAGCAGTTCTTC. The chain uses TRBV28 and TRBJ2-1; TRBD2 matches 9 bases. V was clipped by 5 bases and J by 1 base; unmatched bases: 6. Germline CDR1 and CDR2: MDHEN and SYDVKM. The CDR3 is 16 residues long. Full variable domain (remainder filled in from reference TRBV28 and TRBJ2-1): DVKVTQSSRYLVKRTGEKVFLECVQDMDHENMFWYRQDPGLGLRLIYFSYDVKMKEKGDIPEGYSVSREKKERFSLILESASTNQTSMYLCASSILSGSSYNEQFFGPGTRLTVL.

The chain combines TRBV5-6 with TRBJ2-7, with TRBD2 as a possible D gene (5 bases). The germline V gene has CDR1 SGHDT and CDR2 YYEEEE. The CDR3 is 14 amino acids. Trimming took off 4 bases at V and 3 bases at J, with 14 bases between the two ends. CDR3 sequence (DNA): TGTGCCAGCAGCCCCACCCCAAGCGGCTACGAGCAGTACTTC. This translates into CASSPTPSGYEQYF.

The chain combines TRBV27 with TRBJ1-1; no clear D. This CDR3 region has 13 residues. Germline values: CDR1 MNHEY, CDR2 SMNVEV (reference sequence). Trimming took 10 bases from V and 1 from J, leaving 13 bases between them. This CDR3 is CATSGTENTEAFF. The CDR3 nucleotides are TGTGCCACCTCCGGAACAGAGAACACTGAAGCTTTCTTT.

This chain joins TRBV9 and TRBJ2-1; 10 nucleotides agree with TRBD2. The CDR3 is 17 residues long. Germline V gene data show CDR1 as SGDLS and CDR2 as YYNGEE. With V trimmed by 1 base and J by 8 bases, 12 bases remained unmatched. The CDR3 DNA is TGTGCCAGCAGCGTACATGCGAGCGGGAGGGCCACTGATGAGCAGTTCTTC. It is translated as CASSVHASGRATDEQFF.

The V call is TRBV16, the J call TRBJ2-7; no clear D. CDR1 is KGHSY, CDR2 FQNENV, per germline. The CDR3 contains 13 residues. V was cut by 4 bases and J by 3 bases, with 10 bases left in between. CDR3 DNA sequence: TGTGCCAGCAGCCGATACGACTTCTACGAGCAGTACTTC. Translated, it gives CASSRYDFYEQYF. Variable domain in full (rest from reference TRBV16 and TRBJ2-7): GEEVAQTPKHLVRGEGQKAKLYCAPIKGHSYVFWYQQVLKNEFKFLISFQNENVFDETGMPKERFSAKCLPNSPCSLEIQATKLEDSAVYFCASSRYDFYEQYFGPGTRLTVT.

V gene TRBV28 combines with J gene TRBJ2-3; the D is unclear. With 4 bases removed from V and 4 bases from J, the gap between germline ends came to 3 bases. Germline V CDR1 and CDR2: MDHEN, SYDVKM. The CDR3 consists of 11 residues. In DNA, the CDR3 is TGTGCCAGCAGTTGGTCAGATACGCAGTATTTT. Residues: CASSWSDTQYF.

V is TRBV18 and J is TRBJ2-1; perhaps TRBD1 as D (6 bases). Germline V lookup: CDR1 KGHSH, CDR2 LQKENI. The V end lost 8 bases, the J end lost 5 bases, and 25 bases lay between the germline ends. CDR3 length: 17 amino acids. The CDR3 loop is CASRQDRSPTFDNEQFF. Written as DNA, the CDR3 is TGTGCCAGCAGACAGGATCGGAGCCCCACATTTGACAATGAGCAGTTCTTC.

V gene TRBV4-1 combines with J gene TRBJ1-4; 10 bases map to TRBD1. The germline gives CDR1 MGHRA, CDR2 YSYEKL. The CDR3 length is 16 residues. V lost 4 bases, J lost 5 bases, and 7 bases stayed unmatched. CDR3 sequence: CASSPGPGQGNEKLFF. In nucleotides, the CDR3 is TGCGCCAGCAGCCCCGGACCGGGACAGGGGAATGAAAAACTGTTTTTT.

The rearrangement joins TRBV28 to TRBJ2-5, with D possibly TRBD2 on 7 matching bases. The J call is doubtful: the DNA matches TRBJ2-7 better. Germline V CDR1 and CDR2: MDHEN, SYDVKM. CDR3 length: 15 amino acids. CDR3 in DNA: TGTGCCAGCAGTTTGCTAGCGGACAGCTCCTACGAGCAGTACTTC. Encoded protein: CASSLLADSSYEQYF.